This T cell receptor (beta chain) appears in the sequencing data of a study of blood T cell repertoires in COVID-19. Study details: Samples came from the United States, Italy and Spain, spanning acute and convalescent COVID-19. T cells, B-cell-depleted T cells, or PBMCs provided the cDNA or gDNA that served as material.

This clone has a handful of counts. The CDR3 spans 12 residues. Germline V gene lookup returns CDR1 LGHNT and CDR2 FRNRAP. The V gene lost 3 bases and the J gene lost 5 bases, with 6 bases spanning the gap. As handled by the study authors: Reference gene primer amplification yielded estimated nucleated cell counts. TCRdb's copy holds only in-frame clones and misses some; the assay was immunoSEQ multiplex PCR. V and J calls and clone size come straight from that table; D and trimming were deduced from the DNA. The table shows 130,000 or so clones, with more than 75% occurring only once. The chain employs TRBV12-5 and TRBJ2-3; D ambiguous. This sequence originates from a woman in her fifties or sixties who had recovered from COVID-19. Sequencing used peripheral blood. Written as DNA, the CDR3 is TGTGCTAGTGGTTTTCTAAGAGATACGCAGTATTTT. Translation gives CASGFLRDTQYF. Based on the CDR3 plus reference TRBV12-5 and TRBJ2-3, the full variable domain is DARVTQTPRHKVTEMGQEVTMRCQPILGHNTVFWYRQTMMQGLELLAYFRNRAPLDDSGMPKDRFSAEMPDATLATLKIQPSEPRDSAVYFCASGFLRDTQYFGPGTRLTVL.